Presented here are 27 T cell receptor beta chains from one specimen sequenced in a study of blood T cell repertoires in COVID-19. Assay: immunoSEQ multiplex PCR; the TCRdb copy retains only in-frame clones and omits some. The data contain 450,000 to 500,000 clones, approximately 85% of them singletons. Sequencing input: peripheral blood. These receptors all stem from a human donor in a cohort sampled during active COVID-19.

This chain joins TRBV2 and TRBJ1-6; the D gene is possibly TRBD1 (6 bases). Germline V gene lookup returns CDR1 SNHLY and CDR2 FYNNEI. This CDR3 spans 15 amino acids. Deletions cut 10 bases from V and 9 bases from J, with 22 bases between. CDR3 coding DNA: TGTGCCAACAGACAGGTCACACTACGGAGTTCACCCCTCCACTTT. Amino acid sequence: CANRQVTLRSSPLHF.

The chain has TRBV2 and TRBJ1-1; TRBD1 is a possible D gene (6 bases). This CDR3 comprises 13 residues. Germline assignment: CDR1 SNHLY and CDR2 FYNNEI. With 4 bases removed from V and 3 bases from J, the gap between germline ends came to 9 bases. The CDR3 nucleotides are TGTGCCAGCAGTGCCAGGGGAGACACTGAAGCTTTCTTT. Translating it yields CASSARGDTEAFF.

The chain employs TRBV19 and TRBJ1-5; D is uncertain. CDR1 is LNHDA and CDR2 is SQIVND in the germline V gene (reference sequence). The V end was cut by 5 bases, the J end by 5 bases, with 19 bases between. This CDR3 has 16 residues. This chain's CDR3 is CASSSFRSELDQPQHF. The CDR3 DNA reads as TGTGCCAGTAGTTCTTTCCGATCGGAGCTCGATCAGCCCCAGCATTTT.

The chain uses TRBV3-1 (or the pseudogene TRBV3-2) and TRBJ2-3; D unresolved. V was pared by 3 bases and J by 4 bases, with 5 bases between. Germline values: CDR1 LGHDT, CDR2 YNNKEL (reference sequence). This CDR3 is built from 12 residues. CDR3 nucleotide sequence: TGTGCCAGCAGCCAGGGCGCAGATACGCAGTATTTT. Amino acid sequence: CASSQGADTQYF.

V and J are TRBV7-2 and TRBJ2-2; 13 bases are a match to TRBD2. The ends lost 4 bases at V and 7 bases at J; junction bases unmatched: 12. From germline, CDR1 is SGHTA and CDR2 FQGNSA. The CDR3 runs 18 residues. The chain's CDR3 is CASSSQLAGGITDGELFF. The CDR3 DNA sequence: TGTGCCAGCAGCTCCCAACTAGCGGGAGGGATAACAGACGGGGAGCTGTTTTTT.

CDR3 DNA sequence: TGTGCCAGCCAAAGAATCCCGGGACAGGTGTATGGCTACACCTTC. It is translated as CASQRIPGQVYGYTF. This sequence joins TRBV7-2 and TRBJ1-2; 8 bases map to TRBD1. The trim removed 8 bases at V and 5 bases at J, leaving 13 bases unmatched. Germline loops: CDR1 SGHTA, CDR2 FQGNSA. This CDR3 spans 15 amino acids.

The chain is built from TRBV14 and TRBJ2-7; TRBD1 might be the D (6 bases). The V gene's germline CDR1 is SGHDN and CDR2 FVKESK. CDR3 length equals 16 residues. Between the trimmed V and J ends, which lost 0 bases and 7 bases, there was a span of 19 bases. DNA of the CDR3: TGTGCCAGCAGCCAAGACATCCGGACAGCCTTTGGTGAGCAGTACTTC. Amino acids: CASSQDIRTAFGEQYF.

The CDR3, as DNA: TGCGCCAGCAGCGCCGACAGGACCTATGGCTACACCTTC. Amino acids: CASSADRTYGYTF. This chain connects TRBV5-1 to TRBJ1-2; TRBD1 might be the D (6 bases). Between the trimmed V and J ends, which lost 4 bases and 4 bases, there was a span of 11 bases. Germline loops: CDR1 SGHRS, CDR2 YFSETQ. This CDR3 comprises 13 residues.

J is TRBJ2-7 and V is TRBV5-1; 8 positions match TRBD2. CDR3 length: 14 residues. CDR1 and CDR2 (germline): SGHRS, YFSETQ. The V and J ends lost 9 bases and 4 bases, in that order; junction bases with no gene match: 12. The CDR3 coding sequence is TGCGCCACGAGAGTTTCCGGGGGGGAGTACGAGCAGTACTTC. Encoded protein: CATRVSGGEYEQYF.

J is TRBJ2-3 and V is TRBV27; 9 bases align to TRBD2. V gave up 5 bases and J gave up 3 bases; unmatched junction bases: 3. Per the germline V gene, CDR1 is MNHEY and CDR2 is SMNVEV (reference sequence). CDR3 length: 14 residues. The CDR3 is CASSRTSATDTQYF. CDR3 in DNA: TGTGCCAGCAGTCGGACTAGCGCTACAGATACGCAGTATTTT.

The chain joins TRBV27 to TRBJ1-1; D remains ambiguous. This CDR3 is built from 10 residues. The germline V gene has CDR1 MNHEY and CDR2 SMNVEV (reference sequence). The V gene lost 8 bases and the J gene lost 4 bases, with 5 bases spanning the gap. In DNA, the CDR3 is TGTGCCAGCGGCCGCACTGAAGCTTTCTTT. Translating gives CASGRTEAFF.

This chain uses TRBV23-1 with TRBJ2-1, with 12 positions matching TRBD2. TRBV23-1 is an open reading frame whose function is uncertain. The J segment lost 1 base and the V segment lost 3 bases, leaving 4 bases of the junction unmatched. The CDR3 extends over 17 amino acids. Here the CDR3 reads CASSQPSGRGSYNEQFF. CDR3 in DNA: TGCGCCAGCAGTCAGCCTAGCGGGAGGGGTTCCTACAATGAGCAGTTCTTC.

The chain employs TRBV2 and TRBJ1-1; 9 nucleotides align to TRBD1. Germline V CDR1 and CDR2: SNHLY, FYNNEI. The CDR3 is made up of 13 amino acids. The trim removed 3 bases at V and 11 bases at J, leaving 7 bases unmatched. CDR3 in DNA: TGTGCCAGCAGTGAGGACAGGGGAATGGGTGCTTTCTTT. It yields the protein CASSEDRGMGAFF.

The CDR3 reads CAWSGGRLAGPDTQYF. DNA for the CDR3: TGTGCCTGGAGTGGCGGGAGGCTCGCAGGACCAGATACGCAGTATTTT. The chain has TRBV30 and TRBJ2-3; 8 positions match TRBD2. The CDR3 has 16 residues. The V and J ends lost 1 base and 4 bases, in that order; junction bases with no gene match: 10. Germline V gene lookup returns CDR1 GTSNPN and CDR2 SVGIG (reference sequence).

This chain connects TRBV24-1 to TRBJ1-1, with TRBD1 identical over 10 bases. J was trimmed by 4 bases and V by 4 bases; bases with no gene match: 23. This CDR3 spans 21 amino acids. Looked up from germline, CDR1 is KGHDR and CDR2 is SFDVKD. This chain's CDR3 is CATSERLAKTGGKRSGTEAFF. CDR3 nucleotides: TGTGCCACCAGTGAACGATTAGCTAAGACAGGGGGCAAAAGGTCTGGCACTGAAGCTTTCTTT.

The chain carries TRBV2 and TRBJ1-3; TRBD1 might be the D (5 bases). V shed 4 bases and J shed 6 bases, with 10 bases lying between them. Germline CDR1 SNHLY, CDR2 FYNNEI. The CDR3 has 13 amino acids. Here the CDR3 DNA reads TGTGCCAGCAGTGTCGGCAGGGCAAACACCATATATTTT. This gives the protein CASSVGRANTIYF.

The chain uses TRBV7-9 and TRBJ1-1; D gene uncertain. This CDR3 comprises 15 residues. The germline gives CDR1 SEHNR, CDR2 FQNEAQ (reference sequence). The germline V and J ends were trimmed by 2 bases and 13 bases, with 23 bases remaining between them. In DNA, the CDR3 is TGTGCCAGCAGCTTAAGCCCCGCGGCTTCACTCGGAGGTTTCTTT. This gives the protein CASSLSPAASLGGFF.

The chain links TRBV30 to TRBJ1-6; D perhaps matches TRBD1 (5 bases). The CDR3 sequence is 11 residues long. Germline values: CDR1 GTSNPN, CDR2 SVGIG (reference sequence). The V end lost 3 bases, the J end lost 18 bases, and 15 bases lay between the germline ends. Here the CDR3 DNA reads TGTGCCTGGAGGGAGGAGGGGAGAGCCCACTTT. Translated: CAWREEGRAHF.

This clone came up a few times. This rearrangement joins TRBV18 to TRBJ2-1, with 8 positions matching TRBD2. Trimming removed 3 bases from V and 8 bases from J; junction bases left unmatched: 6. In germline, CDR1 is KGHSH, CDR2 LQKENI. The CDR3 loop spans 14 amino acids. CDR3 nucleotides: TGTGCCAGCTCACCCGGGCGGGAGGTTCATGAGCAGTTCTTC. It yields the protein CASSPGREVHEQFF.

CDR3 amino acids: CASSPVWGQDEKLFF. For the CDR3, the DNA is TGTGCCAGCAGCCCGGTATGGGGGCAGGATGAAAAACTGTTTTTT. The chain has TRBV7-2 and TRBJ1-4; TRBD1 is a possible D gene (6 bases). CDR1 and CDR2 (germline): SGHTA, FQGNSA. V was pared by 5 bases and J by 6 bases, with 16 bases between. The CDR3 runs to 15 residues. Complete variable domain (other parts from reference TRBV7-2 and TRBJ1-4): GAGVSQSPSNKVTEKGKDVELRCDPISGHTALYWYRQSLGQGLEFLIYFQGNSAPDKSGLPSDRFSAERTGGSVSTLTIQRTQQEDSAVYLCASSPVWGQDEKLFFGSGTQLSVL.

The chain employs TRBV10-3 and TRBJ2-5, with a possible D match to TRBD1 (5 bases). CDR1 is ENHRY and CDR2 is SYGVKD in the germline V gene. The V end lost 0 bases, the J end lost 4 bases, and 9 bases lay between the germline ends. The CDR3 length is 14 residues. CDR3 nucleotide sequence: TGTGCCATCAGTGAGTCTCGTCAGGGAGAGACCCAGTACTTC. Encoded protein: CAISESRQGETQYF.

The V call is TRBV11-1, the J call TRBJ2-2, with 7 bases aligning to TRBD1. The V gene's germline CDR1 is SGHAT and CDR2 FQDESV (reference sequence). This CDR3 has 18 residues. Trimming cost V 0 bases and J 4 bases; bases outside gene matches: 11. CDR3 sequence (DNA): TGTGCCAGCAGCTTAGCCCCCCGAGTGACAGGGATCACCGGGGAGCTGTTTTTT. Encoded protein: CASSLAPRVTGITGELFF.

This sequence joins TRBV7-2 and TRBJ2-5, with TRBD2 matching over 13 bases. The CDR3 has 15 residues. V dropped 6 bases and J dropped 5; count of bases not matched to a gene: 6. Germline-derived CDR1 and CDR2 are SGHTA and FQGNSA. The CDR3 here is CASRAGTSGMETQYF. The CDR3 region has the DNA TGTGCCAGCAGAGCCGGGACTAGCGGGATGGAGACCCAGTACTTC.

In this sample, this clone turned up a few times. The rearrangement joins TRBV28 to TRBJ2-3; 13 bases line up with TRBD2. Germline V gene lookup returns CDR1 MDHEN and CDR2 SYDVKM. The CDR3 runs to 15 residues. Germline trimming cut 5 bases from V and 7 bases from J; bases unmatched to any gene: 6. CDR3 loop: CASSQGLAGVYTQYF. The CDR3 bases are TGTGCCAGCAGTCAAGGACTAGCGGGAGTGTATACGCAGTATTTT. The whole variable domain, filled in from reference TRBV28 and TRBJ2-3, reads DVKVTQSSRYLVKRTGEKVFLECVQDMDHENMFWYRQDPGLGLRLIYFSYDVKMKEKGDIPEGYSVSREKKERFSLILESASTNQTSMYLCASSQGLAGVYTQYFGPGTRLTVL.

This clone was seen once. V gene TRBV24-1 combines with J gene TRBJ2-5, with 11 bases that match TRBD1. The CDR3 is 14 amino acids. Trimming cost V 5 bases and J 5 bases; bases outside gene matches: 3. Per the germline V gene, CDR1 is KGHDR and CDR2 is SFDVKD. The chain's CDR3 is CATSGTGGQETQYF. The CDR3 bases are TGTGCCACCAGTGGGACAGGGGGCCAGGAGACCCAGTACTTC.

The rearrangement links TRBV28 to TRBJ2-2; 7 nucleotides match TRBD2. Per the germline V gene, CDR1 is MDHEN and CDR2 is SYDVKM. The CDR3 runs 16 residues. V lost 6 bases to trimming and J lost 1 base; unmatched junction nucleotides: 8. CDR3 loop: CASRNSGLVNTGELFF. Here the CDR3 DNA reads TGTGCCAGCAGGAATAGTGGACTAGTGAACACCGGGGAGCTGTTTTTT.

The V gene is TRBV28, the J gene TRBJ2-1; 10 positions match TRBD2. The CDR3 spans 15 residues. The V segment lost 6 bases and the J segment 5 bases; nucleotides outside the gene matches: 7. Germline V gives CDR1 MDHEN, CDR2 SYDVKM. The CDR3 protein is CASSLLAGKNNEQFF. The CDR3 DNA follows: TGTGCCAGCAGCTTACTAGCGGGAAAAAACAATGAGCAGTTCTTC.